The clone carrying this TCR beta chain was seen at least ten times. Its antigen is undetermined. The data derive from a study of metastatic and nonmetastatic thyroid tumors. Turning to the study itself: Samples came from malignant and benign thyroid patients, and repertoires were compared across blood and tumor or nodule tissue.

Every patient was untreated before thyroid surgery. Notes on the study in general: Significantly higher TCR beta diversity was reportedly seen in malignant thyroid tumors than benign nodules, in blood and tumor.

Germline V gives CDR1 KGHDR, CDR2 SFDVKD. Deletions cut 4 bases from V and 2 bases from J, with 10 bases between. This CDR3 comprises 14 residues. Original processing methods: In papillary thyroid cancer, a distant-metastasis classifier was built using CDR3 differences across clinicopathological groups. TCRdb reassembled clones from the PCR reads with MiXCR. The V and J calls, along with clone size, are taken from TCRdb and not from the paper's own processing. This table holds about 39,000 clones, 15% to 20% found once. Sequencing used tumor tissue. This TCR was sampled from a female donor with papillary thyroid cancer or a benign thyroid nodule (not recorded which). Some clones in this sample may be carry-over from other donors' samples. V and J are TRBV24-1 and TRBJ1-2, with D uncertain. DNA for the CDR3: TGTGCCACCAGTGAATGGACGGAGAACTATGGCTACACCTTC. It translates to CATSEWTENYGYTF.